The 14 T cell receptor beta chains listed next were all sequenced from one sample in a study of molecular identifiers for immune sequencing clone quantification. TCRdb analysed the PCR reads with MiXCR anew, one entry per CDR3 protein. The sample has around 460,000 distinct CDR3 sequences, approximately 25% seen once. What was sequenced was naive CD8+ T cells from blood, with Jurkat cell RNA spiked in. As to subset: FACS-sorted CD8+CD4-CCR7+CD45RA+ naive T cells. Every receptor here comes from a human donor in good health. Some libraries in this study had Jurkat cell RNA spiked in.

The chain employs TRBV6-6 and TRBJ1-1; D not certain. Germline V CDR1 and CDR2: MNHNY, SVGAGI (reference sequence). Between the trimmed V and J ends, which lost 2 bases and 1 base, there was a span of 5 bases. The CDR3 has 13 residues. CDR3 amino acids: CASSYAWNTEAFF. CDR3 DNA sequence: TGTGCCAGCAGTTACGCGTGGAACACTGAAGCTTTCTTT.

As concerns this clonotype: At one end, the junction sequence differs from germline, possibly due to a read error. The gene calls are TRBV25-1 and TRBJ1-3; D gene unclear. The CDR3 sequence is 15 residues long. Germline-derived CDR1 and CDR2 are MGHDK and SYGVNS. This CDR3 reads CASSESRVSGSTIYF. For the CDR3, the DNA is TGTGCCAGCAGTGAATCGAGGGTCTCTGGAAGCACCATATATTTT.

The chain is built from TRBV4-1 and TRBJ2-1; D gene ambiguous. This CDR3 region has 14 residues. Germline assignment: CDR1 MGHRA and CDR2 YSYEKL. Deletions cut 3 bases from V and 5 bases from J, with 11 bases between. The CDR3 is CASSHNPTDNEQFF. The CDR3 DNA reads as TGCGCCAGCAGCCACAACCCCACGGACAATGAGCAGTTCTTC.

V usage is TRBV4-1 and J usage is TRBJ1-5; D perhaps matches TRBD1 (6 bases). This CDR3 is 15 amino acids long. CDR1 is MGHRA and CDR2 is YSYEKL in the germline V gene. The V end lost 3 bases, the J end lost 4 bases, and 13 bases lay between the germline ends. The CDR3 DNA reads as TGCGCCAGCAGCCACGTTTCAGGGGTTAATCAGCCCCAGCATTTT. This gives the protein CASSHVSGVNQPQHF.

This clonotype has only a few counts. The chain carries TRBV5-1 and TRBJ2-5, with TRBD1 identical over 8 bases. Germline CDR1 SGHRS, CDR2 YFSETQ. Trimming cost V 2 bases and J 5 bases; bases outside gene matches: 5. The CDR3 spans 14 residues. The CDR3 sequence is CASSFDRGGETQYF. The CDR3 bases are TGCGCCAGCAGCTTCGACAGGGGCGGGGAGACCCAGTACTTC. The full variable domain, its missing parts supplied by reference TRBV5-1 and TRBJ2-5, is KAGVTQTPRYLIKTRGQQVTLSCSPISGHRSVSWYQQTPGQGLQFLFEYFSETQRNKGNFPGRFSGRQFSNSRSEMNVSTLELGDSALYLCASSFDRGGETQYFGPGTRLLVL.

The rearrangement links TRBV4-3 to TRBJ2-7, with 7 positions matching TRBD1. With 0 bases clipped from V and 4 bases from J, the junction kept 6 bases outside the gene matches. This CDR3 spans 15 amino acids. The germline V gene encodes CDR1 LGHNA and CDR2 YSLEER. CDR3 DNA: TGCGCCAGCAGCCAAGAACAGGGGCGCGGTTACGAGCAGTACTTC. Translated, it gives CASSQEQGRGYEQYF.

On this clonotype: An end of the junction does not agree with germline; a read error may underlie this. V gene TRBV4-3 combines with J gene TRBJ2-2; TRBD1 matches 8 bases. The CDR3 runs 15 residues. CDR1 and CDR2 (germline): LGHNA, YSLEER. CDR3: CDSSQRQGLTGELFF. CDR3 in DNA: TGCGACAGCAGCCAGAGACAGGGGCTCACCGGGGAGCTGTTTTTT.

This clonotype occurred many times. The chain recombines TRBV19 with TRBJ2-3, with D possibly being TRBD1 (5 bases). The V and J ends lost 2 bases and 6 bases respectively, with 15 bases between them. Germline CDR1 LNHDA, CDR2 SQIVND (reference sequence). The CDR3 is made up of 15 amino acids. The CDR3 nucleotides are TGTGCCAGTAGTATAAGACTCCAAGGGGTCGATACGCAGTATTTT. It specifies CASSIRLQGVDTQYF.

This clonotype was picked up many times. The CDR3 protein is CSARAGLAASTDTQYF. In DNA form, the CDR3 reads TGCAGTGCTAGGGCGGGCCTAGCGGCGAGCACAGATACGCAGTATTTT. This chain uses TRBV20-1 with TRBJ2-3; 7 nucleotides line up with TRBD2. The CDR3 spans 16 residues. V lost 3 bases, J lost 0 bases, and 9 bases stayed unmatched. Germline loops: CDR1 DFQATT, CDR2 SNEGSKA (reference sequence).

V gene TRBV28 combines with J gene TRBJ1-5; unclear D gene. CDR3 length: 14 amino acids. Trimming stripped 3 bases from V and 6 bases from J, with 12 bases between. CDR1 and CDR2 (germline): MDHEN, SYDVKM. CDR3 sequence: CASSFGQVGQPQHF. CDR3 bases: TGTGCCAGCAGTTTCGGTCAGGTCGGTCAGCCCCAGCATTTT. Full variable domain (missing parts from reference TRBV28 and TRBJ1-5): DVKVTQSSRYLVKRTGEKVFLECVQDMDHENMFWYRQDPGLGLRLIYFSYDVKMKEKGDIPEGYSVSREKKERFSLILESASTNQTSMYLCASSFGQVGQPQHFGDGTRLSIL.

This clonotype has at least ten counts. V is TRBV7-9 and J is TRBJ2-5; D is uncertain. Trimming took 1 base from V and 0 from J, leaving 3 bases between them. The length of the CDR3 is 13 residues. Looked up from germline, CDR1 is SEHNR and CDR2 is FQNEAQ (reference sequence). CDR3 bases: TGTGCCAGCAGCTTAGAAAACCAAGAGACCCAGTACTTC. It encodes CASSLENQETQYF.

This clonotype has a handful of counts. The genes are TRBV13 and TRBJ2-7; 10 bases are shared with TRBD1. The V and J ends lost 4 bases and 2 bases, in that order; junction bases with no gene match: 8. Germline V gives CDR1 PRHDT, CDR2 FYEKMQ (reference sequence). This CDR3 has 16 amino acids. The CDR3 sequence is CASSSPGQGNTYEQYF. CDR3 nucleotides: TGTGCCAGCAGCTCCCCGGGACAGGGGAACACCTACGAGCAGTACTTC.

The chain is built from TRBV9 and TRBJ2-2; 9 bases are shared with TRBD1. The CDR3 contains 15 residues. Germline V lookup: CDR1 SGDLS, CDR2 YYNGEE. V lost 3 bases and J lost 6; bases outside the gene matches: 6. The CDR3 region has the DNA TGTGCCAGCAGCGCCGAAACAGGGGGCGCCGGGGAGCTGTTTTTT. It is translated as CASSAETGGAGELFF.

A few counts support this clonotype. This chain uses TRBV19 with TRBJ2-1; D unresolved. This CDR3 has 13 amino acids. Germline values: CDR1 LNHDA, CDR2 SQIVND (reference sequence). Trimming took off 7 bases at V and 5 bases at J, with 12 bases between the two ends. This CDR3 is CASTGKIDNEQFF. As DNA, the CDR3 is TGTGCCAGTACGGGCAAGATCGACAATGAGCAGTTCTTC.